This T cell receptor beta chain was documented in a study of blood T cell repertoires in COVID-19 (dated by TCRdb to 2020 to 2022). About the study as a whole: The collaborator samples originated in the United States, Italy and Spain and spanned the acute and convalescent phases of COVID-19. Where HLA class I and class II types were available, the types were taken from metadata supplied by the sample provider, not from assay-based typing. Deeply sampled blood TCRbeta repertoires from subjects exposed to, actively infected with, or recovered from COVID-19 were included in the dataset. Nearly every sample came with metadata listing a de-identified subject ID, COVID-19 status, age in years and sex. The prospective study material was composed of cDNA or gDNA derived from T cells, B-cell-depleted T cells, or PBMCs. The repertoires were released in a freely available public database intended as a resource for research on the immune response to SARS-CoV-2. The samples were drawn from two sources: the first 160 participants of the ongoing ImmuneRACE study, and fewer than 1,500 subjects contributed by 6 global collaborators.

To note about this clone: Its antigen has not been determined. Base qualities are not at hand, and no much larger clone is one base apart.

From the cysteine through the phenylalanine, the CDR3 covers 14 amino acids. CDR3 DNA is the only sequence kept; it has 42 bases, read in frame from the first base. The germline V gene encodes CDR1 MNHEY and CDR2 SVGAGI. Trimming takes 3 bases from V and 0 bases from J, and the germline ends sit 5 bases apart. Overall study results and their limits: Clinical and demographic metadata were provided uncurated, with the amount varying by source and participant.

TCRbeta CDR3 regions were amplified from genomic DNA by means of the immunoSEQ Assay, a bias-controlled multiplex PCR. In the source study's methods: Within the assay, amplification of reference gene primers was used to estimate how many nucleated cells each sample contained. To quantify the absolute abundance of each unique TCRbeta CDR3 rearrangement, sequence reads were collapsed and filtered. For each sample, productive Simpson clonality was calculated as the square root of Simpson's diversity index over productive rearrangements. TCRdb's version of the immuneACCESS table is confined to in-frame rearrangements and falls short of the full clone set. An unresolved V gene accounts for under half of the shortfall where checked; the remainder is of unknown origin. The V and J calls and clone size were taken over from that table, and D and trimming were inferred from the DNA. This sample gives about 60,000 clones in total; 77% of them show up just once. The ten largest clonotypes hold about 33% of the sample.

Collaborating institutions collected whole blood in K2EDTA tubes following their own protocols. Collaborator samples were shipped for TCRbeta analysis as frozen whole blood, isolated PBMCs, or DNA extracted from either sample type. This clonotype originated in a human donor in a cohort sampled during active COVID-19. The chain links TRBV6-5 with TRBJ2-2, with the D gene uncertain. Source material: peripheral blood. In nucleotide form, the sequence is TGTGCCAGCAGTTATTACACGAACACCGGGGAGCTGTTTTTT. It is translated as CASSYYTNTGELFF.